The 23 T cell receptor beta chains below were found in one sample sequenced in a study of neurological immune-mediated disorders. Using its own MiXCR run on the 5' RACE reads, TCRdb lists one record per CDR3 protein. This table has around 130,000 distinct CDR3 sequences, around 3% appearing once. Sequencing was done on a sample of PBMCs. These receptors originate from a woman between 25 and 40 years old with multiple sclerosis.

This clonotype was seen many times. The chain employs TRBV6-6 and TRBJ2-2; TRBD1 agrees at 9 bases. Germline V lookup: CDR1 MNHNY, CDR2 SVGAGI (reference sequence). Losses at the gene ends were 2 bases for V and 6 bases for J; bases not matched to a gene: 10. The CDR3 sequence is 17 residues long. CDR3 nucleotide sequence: TGTGCCAGCAGTTACGGACATGGGACAGGGCGAGCCGGGGAGCTGTTTTTT. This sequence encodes CASSYGHGTGRAGELFF.

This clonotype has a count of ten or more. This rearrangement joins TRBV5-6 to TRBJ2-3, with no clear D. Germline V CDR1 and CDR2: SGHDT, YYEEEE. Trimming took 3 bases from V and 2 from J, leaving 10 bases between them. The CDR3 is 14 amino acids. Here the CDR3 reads CASSSRDVTDTQYF. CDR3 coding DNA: TGTGCCAGCAGCTCTAGGGATGTCACAGATACGCAGTATTTT. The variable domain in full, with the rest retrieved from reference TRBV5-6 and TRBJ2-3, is DAGVTQSPTHLIKTRGQQVTLRCSPKSGHDTVSWYQQALGQGPQFIFQYYEEEERQRGNFPDRFSGHQFPNYSSELNVNALLLGDSALYLCASSSRDVTDTQYFGPGTRLTVL.

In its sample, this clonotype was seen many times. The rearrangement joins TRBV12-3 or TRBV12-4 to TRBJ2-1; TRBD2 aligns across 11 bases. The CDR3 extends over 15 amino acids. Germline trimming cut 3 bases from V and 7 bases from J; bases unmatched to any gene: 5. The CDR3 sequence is CASSLSSGRLNEQFF. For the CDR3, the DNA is TGTGCCAGCAGTTTGTCTAGCGGGAGGCTAAATGAGCAGTTCTTC.

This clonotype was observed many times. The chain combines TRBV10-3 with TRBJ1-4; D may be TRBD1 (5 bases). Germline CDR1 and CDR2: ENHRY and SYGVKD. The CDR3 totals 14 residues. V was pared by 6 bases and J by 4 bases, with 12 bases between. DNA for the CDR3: TGTGCCATCAGGGGGGACTTGGTTAATGAAAAACTGTTTTTT. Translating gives CAIRGDLVNEKLFF.

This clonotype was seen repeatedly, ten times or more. The CDR3: CASRAPLGQGNGYTF. The CDR3 DNA is TGTGCCAGCAGGGCTCCCCTGGGACAGGGCAACGGCTACACCTTC. The gene calls are TRBV7-9 and TRBJ1-2, with TRBD1 identical over 9 bases. Germline V gene sequence: CDR1 SEHNR, CDR2 FQNEAQ (reference sequence). V shed 6 bases, J shed 8 bases, and the junction held 13 bases outside the gene matches. This CDR3 comprises 15 residues.

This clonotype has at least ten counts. CDR3 loop: CAIHPGQLSTDTQYF. In DNA form, the CDR3 reads TGTGCCATCCATCCGGGACAGCTGAGCACAGATACGCAGTATTTT. V gene TRBV10-3 combines with J gene TRBJ2-3, with TRBD1 identical over 7 bases. The J segment lost 0 bases and the V segment lost 8 bases, leaving 8 bases of the junction unmatched. Germline V gene data show CDR1 as ENHRY and CDR2 as SYGVKD. The CDR3 is 15 amino acids.

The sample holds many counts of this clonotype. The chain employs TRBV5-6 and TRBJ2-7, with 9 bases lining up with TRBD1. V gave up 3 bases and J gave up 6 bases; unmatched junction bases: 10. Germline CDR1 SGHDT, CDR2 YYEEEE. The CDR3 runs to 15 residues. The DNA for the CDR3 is TGTGCCAGCAGCTCCCGGACAGGGGCTTGCCTCGAGCAGTACTTC. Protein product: CASSSRTGACLEQYF. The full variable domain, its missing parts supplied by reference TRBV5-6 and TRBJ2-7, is DAGVTQSPTHLIKTRGQQVTLRCSPKSGHDTVSWYQQALGQGPQFIFQYYEEEERQRGNFPDRFSGHQFPNYSSELNVNALLLGDSALYLCASSSRTGACLEQYFGPGTRLTVT.

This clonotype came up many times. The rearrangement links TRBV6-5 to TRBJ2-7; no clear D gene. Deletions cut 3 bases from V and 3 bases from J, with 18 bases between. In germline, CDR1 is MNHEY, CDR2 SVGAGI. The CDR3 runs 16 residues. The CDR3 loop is CASSYSADGTFYEQYF. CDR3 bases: TGTGCCAGCAGTTATTCAGCAGATGGAACCTTCTACGAGCAGTACTTC.

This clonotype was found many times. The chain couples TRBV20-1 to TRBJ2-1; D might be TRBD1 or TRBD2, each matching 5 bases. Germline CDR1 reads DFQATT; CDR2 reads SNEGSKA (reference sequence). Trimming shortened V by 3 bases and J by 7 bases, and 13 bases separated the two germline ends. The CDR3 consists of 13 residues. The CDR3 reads CSASRDPRNEQFF. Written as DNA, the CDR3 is TGCAGTGCTAGCCGGGACCCCAGGAATGAGCAGTTCTTC.

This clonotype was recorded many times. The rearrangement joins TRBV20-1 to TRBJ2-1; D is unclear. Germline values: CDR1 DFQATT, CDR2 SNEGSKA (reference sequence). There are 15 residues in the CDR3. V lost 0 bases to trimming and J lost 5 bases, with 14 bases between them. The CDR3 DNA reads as TGCAGTGCTAGAGATTGGGAAGGTGGGGACAATGAGCAGTTCTTC. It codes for CSARDWEGGDNEQFF.

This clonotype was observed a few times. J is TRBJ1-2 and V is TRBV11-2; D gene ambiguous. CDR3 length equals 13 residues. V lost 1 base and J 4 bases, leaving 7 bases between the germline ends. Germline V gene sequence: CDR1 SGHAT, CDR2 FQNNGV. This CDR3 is CASSLGIGYGYTF. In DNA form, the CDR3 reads TGTGCCAGCAGCTTAGGGATCGGCTATGGCTACACCTTC.

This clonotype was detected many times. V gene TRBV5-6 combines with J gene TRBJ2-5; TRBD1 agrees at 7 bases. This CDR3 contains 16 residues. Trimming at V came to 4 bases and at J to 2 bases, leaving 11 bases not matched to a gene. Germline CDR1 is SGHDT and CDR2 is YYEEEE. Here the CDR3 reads CASSPWTGNEQETQYF. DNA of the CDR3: TGTGCCAGCAGCCCCTGGACAGGTAACGAGCAAGAGACCCAGTACTTC.

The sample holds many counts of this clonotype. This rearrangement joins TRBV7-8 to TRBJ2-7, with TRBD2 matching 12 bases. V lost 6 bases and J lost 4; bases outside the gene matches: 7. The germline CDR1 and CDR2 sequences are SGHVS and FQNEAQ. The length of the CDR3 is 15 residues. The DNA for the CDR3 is TGTGCCAGCAGATACGGACTAGCGGGAATATACGAGCAGTACTTC. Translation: CASRYGLAGIYEQYF.

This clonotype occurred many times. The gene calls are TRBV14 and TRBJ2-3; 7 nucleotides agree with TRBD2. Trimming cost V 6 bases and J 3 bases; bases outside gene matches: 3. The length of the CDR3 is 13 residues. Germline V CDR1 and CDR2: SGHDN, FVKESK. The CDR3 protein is CASRARGTDTQYF. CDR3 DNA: TGTGCCAGCAGAGCGCGGGGGACAGATACGCAGTATTTT.

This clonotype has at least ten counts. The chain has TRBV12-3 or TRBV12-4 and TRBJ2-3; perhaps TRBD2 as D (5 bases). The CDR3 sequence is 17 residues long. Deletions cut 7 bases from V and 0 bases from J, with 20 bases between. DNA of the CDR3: TGTGCCAGCAATCATAATTTAGAAGCGGACAGCACAGATACGCAGTATTTT. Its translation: CASNHNLEADSTDTQYF.

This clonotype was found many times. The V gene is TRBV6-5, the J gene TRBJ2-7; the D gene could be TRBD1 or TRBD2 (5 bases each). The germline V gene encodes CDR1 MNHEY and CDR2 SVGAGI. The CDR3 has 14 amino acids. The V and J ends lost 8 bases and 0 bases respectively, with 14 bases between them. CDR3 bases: TGTGCCAGCGGGCCGGGGCTAAGCTCCTACGAGCAGTACTTC. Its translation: CASGPGLSSYEQYF.

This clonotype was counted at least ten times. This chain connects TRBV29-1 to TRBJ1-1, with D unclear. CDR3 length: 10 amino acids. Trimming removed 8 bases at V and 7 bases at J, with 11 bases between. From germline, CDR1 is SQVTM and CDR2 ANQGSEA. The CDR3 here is CSPVRGEAFF. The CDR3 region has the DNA TGCAGCCCTGTACGGGGTGAAGCTTTCTTT.

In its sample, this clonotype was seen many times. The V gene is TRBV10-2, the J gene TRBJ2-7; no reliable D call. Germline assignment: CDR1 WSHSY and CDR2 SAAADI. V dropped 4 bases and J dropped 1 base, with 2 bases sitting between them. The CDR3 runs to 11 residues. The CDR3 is CASSASYEQYF. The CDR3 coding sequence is TGCGCCAGCAGTGCTTCCTACGAGCAGTACTTC.

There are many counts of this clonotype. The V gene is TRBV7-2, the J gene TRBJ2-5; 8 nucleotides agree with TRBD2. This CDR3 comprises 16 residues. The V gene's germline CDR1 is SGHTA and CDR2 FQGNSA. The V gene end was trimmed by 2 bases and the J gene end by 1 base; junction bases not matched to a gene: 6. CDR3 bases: TGTGCCAGCAGCTTATTACCGGGGGGGTTCCAAGAGACCCAGTACTTC. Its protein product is CASSLLPGGFQETQYF.

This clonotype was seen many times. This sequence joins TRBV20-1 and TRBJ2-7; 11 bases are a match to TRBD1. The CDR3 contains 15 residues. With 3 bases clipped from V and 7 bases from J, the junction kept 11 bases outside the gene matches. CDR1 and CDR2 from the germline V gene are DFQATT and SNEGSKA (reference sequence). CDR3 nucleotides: TGCAGTGCTAGCCCTTTTGGACAGGGGGCGGGGGAGCAGTACTTC. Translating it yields CSASPFGQGAGEQYF.

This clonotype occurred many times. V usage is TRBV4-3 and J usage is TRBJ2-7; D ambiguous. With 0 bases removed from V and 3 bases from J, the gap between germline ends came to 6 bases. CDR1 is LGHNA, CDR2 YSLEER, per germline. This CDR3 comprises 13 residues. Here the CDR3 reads CASSQDVYYEQYF. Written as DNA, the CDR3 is TGCGCCAGCAGCCAAGACGTGTACTACGAGCAGTACTTC.

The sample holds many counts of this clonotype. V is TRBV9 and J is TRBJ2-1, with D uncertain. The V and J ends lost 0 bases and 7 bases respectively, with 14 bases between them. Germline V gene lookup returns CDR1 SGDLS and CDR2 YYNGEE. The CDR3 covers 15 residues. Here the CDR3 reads CASSVAGGPRNEQFF. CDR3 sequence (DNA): TGTGCCAGCAGCGTAGCGGGCGGTCCAAGGAATGAGCAGTTCTTC.

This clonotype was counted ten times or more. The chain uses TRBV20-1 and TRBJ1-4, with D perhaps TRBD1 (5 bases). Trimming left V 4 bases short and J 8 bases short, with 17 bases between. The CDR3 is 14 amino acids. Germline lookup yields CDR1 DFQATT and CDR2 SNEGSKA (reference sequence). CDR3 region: CSANGWQGGEKLFF. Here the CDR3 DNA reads TGCAGTGCTAATGGGTGGCAGGGAGGCGAAAAACTGTTTTTT.